Listed below are T cell receptor beta chains from one sample, sequenced in a study of cytomegalovirus exposure and HLA in healthy donors. Repertoires were generated with immunoSEQ multiplex PCR, while TCRdb's copy carries only in-frame clones and drops some. This sample has 200,000 or so clones, with over 60% found just once. Sequences were obtained from PBMCs. The source of these receptors is a man between 35 and 55 years old in good health and CMV-seronegative. The CDR3 runs from the conserved cysteine through the conserved F or W. The D gene is left open where the match is weak. A clone size is listed for some rows: how often the clone was seen (once, few, many), or a class if it is expanded.

clone_size: NA
d_call: TRBD2
v_call: TRBV19
j_call: TRBJ2-1
cdr3_aa: CASSSGLAVPEQFF
cdr3_nt: TGTGCCAGTAGCTCGGGACTAGCGGTTCCTGAGCAGTTCTTC

clone_size: NA
d_call: NA
v_call: TRBV18
j_call: TRBJ1-1
cdr3_aa: CASSPLQGGTEAFF
cdr3_nt: TGTGCCAGCTCACCACTTCAGGGAGGCACTGAAGCTTTCTTT

clone_size: NA
d_call: TRBD1
v_call: TRBV15
j_call: TRBJ2-5
cdr3_aa: CANKTGEETQYF
cdr3_nt: TGTGCCAACAAGACAGGGGAAGAGACCCAGTACTTC

clone_size: NA
d_call: TRBD2
v_call: TRBV27
j_call: TRBJ2-1
cdr3_aa: CASGVAGSNEQFF
cdr3_nt: TGTGCCAGCGGAGTAGCGGGATCCAATGAGCAGTTCTTC

clone_size: NA
d_call: NA
v_call: TRBV19
j_call: TRBJ2-7
cdr3_aa: CASSPRAGGSDEQYF
cdr3_nt: TGTGCCAGTAGCCCCCGGGCCGGAGGGAGCGACGAGCAGTACTTC

clone_size: few
d_call: TRBD1
v_call: TRBV7-2
j_call: TRBJ1-3
cdr3_aa: CASSRAQGATGNTIYF
cdr3_nt: TGTGCCAGCAGCCGAGCACAGGGGGCCACTGGAAACACCATATATTTT

clone_size: once
d_call: NA
v_call: TRBV5-1
j_call: TRBJ2-7
cdr3_aa: CASSTGNEQYF
cdr3_nt: TGCGCCAGCAGCACAGGTAACGAGCAGTACTTC

clone_size: NA
d_call: NA
v_call: TRBV21-1
j_call: TRBJ2-4
cdr3_aa: CASSVWVRGVDIQYF
cdr3_nt: TGTGCCAGCAGCGTGTGGGTTCGGGGTGTGGACATTCAGTACTTC

clone_size: NA
d_call: NA
v_call: TRBV5-1
j_call: TRBJ1-2
cdr3_aa: CASSFALIEAYGYTF
cdr3_nt: TGCGCCAGCAGCTTCGCCCTTATAGAGGCCTATGGCTACACCTTC

clone_size: NA
d_call: NA
v_call: TRBV7-9
j_call: TRBJ1-5
cdr3_aa: CASSQGGVGDDQPQHF
cdr3_nt: TGTGCCAGCAGCCAAGGGGGGGTCGGAGATGATCAGCCCCAGCATTTT

clone_size: NA
d_call: NA
v_call: TRBV2
j_call: TRBJ2-4
cdr3_aa: CASSVGQIAKNIQYF
cdr3_nt: TGTGCCAGCAGTGTGGGCCAGATAGCCAAAAACATTCAGTACTTC

clone_size: NA
d_call: NA
v_call: TRBV7-9
j_call: TRBJ1-1
cdr3_aa: CASSLGAGTEAFF
cdr3_nt: TGTGCCAGCAGCTTAGGGGCGGGGACTGAAGCTTTCTTT

clone_size: NA
d_call: NA
v_call: TRBV25-1
j_call: TRBJ2-2
cdr3_aa: CASKSAGTGELFF
cdr3_nt: TGTGCCAGCAAGTCGGCGGGGACCGGGGAGCTGTTTTTT

clone_size: NA
d_call: NA
v_call: TRBV7-2
j_call: TRBJ2-7
cdr3_aa: CASSLGAAGNSEQYF
cdr3_nt: TGTGCCAGCAGCTTAGGCGCGGCGGGAAATTCCGAGCAGTACTTC

clone_size: NA
d_call: TRBD1
v_call: TRBV5-6
j_call: TRBJ1-4
cdr3_aa: CASSIGTAEKLFF
cdr3_nt: TGTGCCAGCAGCATCGGGACAGCTGAAAAACTGTTTTTT

clone_size: NA
d_call: NA
v_call: TRBV9
j_call: TRBJ1-5
cdr3_aa: CASSATVGQPQHF
cdr3_nt: TGTGCCAGCAGCGCCACAGTGGGTCAGCCCCAGCATTTT

clone_size: NA
d_call: NA
v_call: TRBV29-1
j_call: TRBJ1-2
cdr3_aa: CSVAPIRVAF
cdr3_nt: TGCAGCGTCGCCCCGATCCGGGTAGCCTTC

clone_size: NA
d_call: TRBD2
v_call: TRBV30
j_call: TRBJ2-3
cdr3_aa: CASARGGRSTDTQYF
cdr3_nt: TGTGCCTCCGCCCGGGGGGGCCGAAGCACAGATACGCAGTATTTT

clone_size: NA
d_call: TRBD2
v_call: TRBV7-3
j_call: TRBJ2-1
cdr3_aa: CASSQLAGGNEQFF
cdr3_nt: TGTGCCAGCAGCCAACTAGCGGGGGGAAATGAGCAGTTCTTC

clone_size: NA
d_call: NA
v_call: TRBV5-1
j_call: TRBJ2-5
cdr3_aa: CASRRWETQYF
cdr3_nt: TGCGCCAGCAGGAGGTGGGAGACCCAGTACTTC

clone_size: NA
d_call: NA
v_call: TRBV11-2
j_call: TRBJ2-2
cdr3_aa: CASSLAGVSNTGELFF
cdr3_nt: TGTGCCAGCAGCTTAGCCGGGGTCTCGAACACCGGGGAGCTGTTTTTT

clone_size: NA
d_call: TRBD1
v_call: TRBV6-5
j_call: TRBJ2-4
cdr3_aa: CASSPGGLAKNIQYF
cdr3_nt: TGTGCCAGCAGCCCAGGGGGTCTCGCCAAAAACATTCAGTACTTC

clone_size: NA
d_call: NA
v_call: TRBV15
j_call: TRBJ1-2
cdr3_aa: CATSSPLGGGGYGYTF
cdr3_nt: TGTGCCACCAGCAGTCCCCTGGGTGGGGGAGGCTATGGCTACACCTTC

clone_size: NA
d_call: TRBD2
v_call: TRBV19
j_call: TRBJ2-2
cdr3_aa: CASSIKPLASGRAGGELFF
cdr3_nt: TGTGCCAGTAGTATTAAGCCCCTGGCTAGCGGGAGGGCCGGCGGGGAGCTGTTTTTT

clone_size: NA
d_call: NA
v_call: TRBV6-1
j_call: TRBJ2-2
cdr3_aa: CASSPRGELFF
cdr3_nt: TGTGCCAGCAGCCCTCGTGGGGAGCTGTTTTTT

clone_size: NA
d_call: TRBD1
v_call: TRBV6-5
j_call: TRBJ1-2
cdr3_aa: CASRHGTGLYGYTF
cdr3_nt: TGTGCCAGCAGACATGGGACAGGGTTATATGGCTACACCTTC

clone_size: NA
d_call: TRBD2
v_call: TRBV30
j_call: TRBJ2-1
cdr3_aa: CASPRVAGYNEQFF
cdr3_nt: TGTGCCTCTCCCCGGGTAGCGGGCTACAATGAGCAGTTCTTC

clone_size: few
d_call: TRBD1
v_call: TRBV5-6
j_call: TRBJ1-2
cdr3_aa: CASSLRSAGTGPYGYTF
cdr3_nt: TGTGCCAGCAGCTTGAGGAGCGCCGGGACAGGGCCCTATGGCTACACCTTC

clone_size: NA
d_call: TRBD2
v_call: TRBV27
j_call: TRBJ2-7
cdr3_aa: CASHQAGTYEQYF
cdr3_nt: TGTGCCAGCCACCAAGCGGGAACCTACGAGCAGTACTTC

clone_size: NA
d_call: NA
v_call: TRBV19
j_call: TRBJ2-2
cdr3_aa: CASSTLLDIGELFF
cdr3_nt: TGTGCCAGTAGTACCCTACTAGATATCGGGGAGCTGTTTTTT

clone_size: NA
d_call: NA
v_call: TRBV2
j_call: TRBJ1-1
cdr3_aa: CASRLQGGTEAFF
cdr3_nt: TGTGCCAGCAGGTTACAGGGAGGGACTGAAGCTTTCTTT

clone_size: few
d_call: NA
v_call: TRBV7-2
j_call: TRBJ1-1
cdr3_aa: CASSLLGAPNTEAFF
cdr3_nt: TGTGCCAGCAGCTTACTAGGTGCCCCGAACACTGAAGCTTTCTTT

clone_size: NA
d_call: NA
v_call: TRBV28
j_call: TRBJ2-7
cdr3_aa: CASSLSPRDISYEQYF
cdr3_nt: TGTGCCAGCAGTTTGTCTCCCCGGGACATTTCCTACGAGCAGTACTTC

clone_size: NA
d_call: TRBD2
v_call: TRBV27
j_call: TRBJ2-1
cdr3_aa: CASNRLAGGNEQFF
cdr3_nt: TGTGCCAGCAACAGGCTAGCGGGGGGAAATGAGCAGTTCTTC

clone_size: once
d_call: NA
v_call: TRBV7-9
j_call: TRBJ1-4
cdr3_aa: CASSPGITNEKLFF
cdr3_nt: TGTGCCAGCAGCCCAGGGATTACTAATGAAAAACTGTTTTTT

clone_size: NA
d_call: TRBD1
v_call: TRBV9
j_call: TRBJ1-1
cdr3_aa: CASSEGQSTEAFF
cdr3_nt: TGTGCCAGCAGCGAGGGACAGTCGACTGAAGCTTTCTTT

clone_size: few
d_call: TRBD1
v_call: TRBV5-1
j_call: TRBJ1-1
cdr3_aa: CASSQGQVGTEAFF
cdr3_nt: TGCGCCAGCAGTCAGGGACAGGTAGGGACTGAAGCTTTCTTT

clone_size: once
d_call: TRBD2
v_call: TRBV16
j_call: TRBJ2-5
cdr3_aa: CASSPGLGEETQYF
cdr3_nt: TGTGCCAGCAGCCCGGGACTAGGGGAGGAGACCCAGTACTTC

clone_size: few
d_call: NA
v_call: TRBV5-4
j_call: TRBJ2-7
cdr3_aa: CASSLGGRYEQYF
cdr3_nt: TGTGCCAGCAGCTTGGGGGGGCGGTACGAGCAGTACTTC

clone_size: NA
d_call: TRBD1
v_call: TRBV10-1
j_call: TRBJ1-2
cdr3_aa: CASSPGQGVGYTF
cdr3_nt: TGCGCCAGCTCCCCGGGACAGGGGGTTGGCTACACCTTC

clone_size: few
d_call: TRBD1
v_call: TRBV4-2
j_call: TRBJ1-1
cdr3_aa: CASTQPGTVNKAFF
cdr3_nt: TGTGCCAGCACCCAGCCCGGGACAGTAAACAAAGCTTTCTTT

clone_size: NA
d_call: TRBD1
v_call: TRBV7-9
j_call: TRBJ1-1
cdr3_aa: CPSSPATGDTEAFF
cdr3_nt: TGTCCCAGCAGCCCCGCCACAGGGGACACTGAAGCTTTCTTT

clone_size: NA
d_call: NA
v_call: TRBV6-6
j_call: TRBJ2-7
cdr3_aa: CASSPVGLRGEQYF
cdr3_nt: TGTGCCAGCAGTCCCGTGGGACTCCGAGGGGAGCAGTACTTC

clone_size: NA
d_call: TRBD2
v_call: TRBV7-3
j_call: TRBJ2-2
cdr3_aa: CASSLIGSSGSVFTANTGELFF
cdr3_nt: TGTGCCAGCAGCTTAATCGGTTCTAGCGGATCGGTTTTTACCGCGAACACCGGGGAGCTGTTTTTT

clone_size: NA
d_call: NA
v_call: TRBV5-1
j_call: TRBJ2-1
cdr3_aa: CASSLGGRTTYNEQFF
cdr3_nt: TGCGCCAGCAGCTTGGGGGGGCGGACGACGTACAATGAGCAGTTCTTC

clone_size: NA
d_call: NA
v_call: TRBV5-6
j_call: TRBJ1-6
cdr3_aa: CASSPMGQQRLNSPLHF
cdr3_nt: TGTGCCAGCAGCCCTATGGGGCAACAGCGATTGAATTCACCCCTCCACTTT

clone_size: few
d_call: NA
v_call: TRBV5-1
j_call: TRBJ2-5
cdr3_aa: CASSLGGQETQYF
cdr3_nt: TGCGCCAGCAGCTTGGGAGGGCAAGAGACCCAGTACTTC

clone_size: NA
d_call: TRBD2
v_call: TRBV28
j_call: TRBJ2-6
cdr3_aa: CASRRAGSYSGANVLTF
cdr3_nt: TGTGCCAGCAGACGAGCGGGATCTTACTCTGGGGCCAACGTCCTGACTTTC

clone_size: NA
d_call: NA
v_call: TRBV18
j_call: TRBJ2-5
cdr3_aa: CASSPNSDTTQETQYF
cdr3_nt: TGTGCCAGCTCCCCTAACTCGGACACGACTCAAGAGACCCAGTACTTC

clone_size: NA
d_call: TRBD1
v_call: TRBV7-3
j_call: TRBJ1-2
cdr3_aa: CASSMQQGADGYTF
cdr3_nt: TGTGCCAGCAGTATGCAGCAGGGGGCTGATGGCTACACCTTC

clone_size: NA
d_call: TRBD1
v_call: TRBV11-3
j_call: TRBJ2-2
cdr3_aa: CASSWGQHTGELFF
cdr3_nt: TGTGCCAGCAGCTGGGGACAGCACACCGGGGAGCTGTTTTTT

clone_size: NA
d_call: NA
v_call: TRBV7-2
j_call: TRBJ2-2
cdr3_aa: CASSSTRFPNTGELFF
cdr3_nt: TGTGCCAGCAGTTCGACTAGATTCCCGAACACCGGGGAGCTGTTTTTT

clone_size: NA
d_call: NA
v_call: TRBV25-1
j_call: TRBJ2-6
cdr3_aa: CASSVGIYGANVLTF
cdr3_nt: TGTGCCAGCAGTGTCGGGATCTATGGGGCCAACGTCCTGACTTTC

clone_size: few
d_call: TRBD1
v_call: TRBV5-4
j_call: TRBJ2-5
cdr3_aa: CASSLDRGPEKTQYF
cdr3_nt: TGTGCCAGCAGCTTGGATAGGGGGCCGGAGAAGACCCAGTACTTC

clone_size: once
d_call: TRBD1
v_call: TRBV15
j_call: TRBJ2-3
cdr3_aa: CATSRGQGARTDTQYF
cdr3_nt: TGTGCCACCAGCAGAGGACAGGGGGCTCGCACAGATACGCAGTATTTT

clone_size: once
d_call: NA
v_call: TRBV7-2
j_call: TRBJ2-1
cdr3_aa: CASSSESAPYNEQFF
cdr3_nt: TGTGCCAGCAGCTCCGAAAGCGCCCCCTACAATGAGCAGTTCTTC

clone_size: NA
d_call: NA
v_call: TRBV27
j_call: TRBJ2-7
cdr3_aa: CASSLPLGGEQYF
cdr3_nt: TGTGCCAGCAGTTTACCCTTGGGAGGCGAGCAGTACTTC

clone_size: NA
d_call: TRBD1
v_call: TRBV6-4
j_call: TRBJ1-2
cdr3_aa: CASRNALRTGTPPGGYTF
cdr3_nt: TGTGCCAGCAGAAACGCGCTCCGGACAGGAACCCCTCCAGGAGGCTACACCTTC